This TCR beta chain emerged from a study of cytomegalovirus exposure and HLA in healthy donors. Study findings and constraints: Rarity marked most TCR sequences, yet some public TCRs occurred in many donors. Per published reports, the classifier diagnosed cytomegalovirus status with high specificity and sensitivity. Among the CMV-associated chains, three were confirmed in vitro as specific for CMV antigens.

A multiplex PCR was run with 60 Vbeta primers and 13 Jbeta primers. Measured with immunoSEQ multiplex PCR; TCRdb has only the in-frame clones, and not every one. The profile covers tens of thousands of clones, with approximately 79% appearing a single time and less than 3.5% taken by the ten largest. Per germline, CDR1 MNHNY and CDR2 SVGAGI (reference sequence). The CDR3 contains 16 residues. The ends lost 0 bases at V and 6 bases at J; junction bases unmatched: 3. For this clone: Antigen specificity is unknown.

The sequenced sample was PBMCs. The clonotype comes from a woman in her 30s in good health and CMV-seronegative. This chain connects TRBV6-6 to TRBJ2-1; TRBD2 aligns across 12 bases. This chain's CDR3 is CASSYSELAGGNEQFF. The CDR3 DNA reads TGTGCCAGCAGTTACTCGGAACTAGCGGGAGGCAATGAGCAGTTCTTC.